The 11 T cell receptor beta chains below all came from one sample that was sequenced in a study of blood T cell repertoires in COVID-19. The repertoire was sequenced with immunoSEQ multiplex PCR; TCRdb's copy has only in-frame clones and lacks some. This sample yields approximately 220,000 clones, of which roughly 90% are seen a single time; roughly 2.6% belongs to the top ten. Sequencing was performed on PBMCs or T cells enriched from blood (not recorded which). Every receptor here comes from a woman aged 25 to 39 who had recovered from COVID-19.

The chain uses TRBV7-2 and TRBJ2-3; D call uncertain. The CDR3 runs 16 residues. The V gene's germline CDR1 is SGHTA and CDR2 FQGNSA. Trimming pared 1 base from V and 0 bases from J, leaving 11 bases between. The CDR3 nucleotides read TGTGCCAGCAGCTTAGAAGGAGCATTGAGCACAGATACGCAGTATTTT. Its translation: CASSLEGALSTDTQYF. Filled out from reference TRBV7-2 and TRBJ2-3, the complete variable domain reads GAGVSQSPSNKVTEKGKDVELRCDPISGHTALYWYRQSLGQGLEFLIYFQGNSAPDKSGLPSDRFSAERTGGSVSTLTIQRTQQEDSAVYLCASSLEGALSTDTQYFGPGTRLTVL.

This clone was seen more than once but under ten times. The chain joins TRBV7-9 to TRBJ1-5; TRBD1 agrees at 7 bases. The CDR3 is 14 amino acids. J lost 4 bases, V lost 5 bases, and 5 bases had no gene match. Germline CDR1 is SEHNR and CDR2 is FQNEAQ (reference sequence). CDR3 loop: CASSRQGTNQPQHF. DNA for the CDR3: TGTGCCAGCAGCCGACAGGGCACAAATCAGCCCCAGCATTTT.

The CDR3 loop is CASSVSGARYEQYF. CDR3 bases: TGTGCCAGCAGCGTTAGCGGGGCCCGCTACGAGCAGTACTTC. The chain employs TRBV7-2 and TRBJ2-7, with 8 nucleotides matching TRBD2. The CDR3 is made up of 14 amino acids. In germline, CDR1 is SGHTA, CDR2 FQGNSA. With V trimmed by 5 bases and J by 3 bases, 6 bases remained unmatched.

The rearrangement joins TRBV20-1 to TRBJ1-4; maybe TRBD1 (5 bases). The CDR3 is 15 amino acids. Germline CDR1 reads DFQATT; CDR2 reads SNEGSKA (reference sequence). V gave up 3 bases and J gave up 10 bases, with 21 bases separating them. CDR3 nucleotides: TGCAGTGCTAGTGCTGGGGGGAGGGTCCAAGGAAAACTGTTTTTT. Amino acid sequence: CSASAGGRVQGKLFF.

CDR3 bases: TGTGCCAGCTCACCTCCCACGGGAACCTACGAGCAGTACTTC. As protein: CASSPPTGTYEQYF. The chain recombines TRBV18 with TRBJ2-7, with TRBD2 as a possible D gene (5 bases). The germline V and J ends were trimmed by 3 bases and 2 bases, with 11 bases remaining between them. The CDR3 totals 14 residues. Germline-derived CDR1 and CDR2 are KGHSH and LQKENI.

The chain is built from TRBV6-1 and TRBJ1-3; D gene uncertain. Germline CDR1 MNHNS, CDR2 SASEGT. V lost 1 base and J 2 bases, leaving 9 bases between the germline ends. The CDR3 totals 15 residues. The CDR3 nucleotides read TGTGCCAGCAGTGAAGACAGCCTGACTGGAAACACCATATATTTT. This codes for CASSEDSLTGNTIYF.

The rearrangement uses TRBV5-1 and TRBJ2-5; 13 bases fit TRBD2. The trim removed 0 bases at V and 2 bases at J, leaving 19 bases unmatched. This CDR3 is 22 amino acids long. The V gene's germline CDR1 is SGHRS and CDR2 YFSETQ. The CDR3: CASSLGRSWGLGLAGDQETQYF. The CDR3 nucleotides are TGCGCCAGCAGCTTGGGTAGATCTTGGGGATTAGGACTAGCGGGGGATCAAGAGACCCAGTACTTC.

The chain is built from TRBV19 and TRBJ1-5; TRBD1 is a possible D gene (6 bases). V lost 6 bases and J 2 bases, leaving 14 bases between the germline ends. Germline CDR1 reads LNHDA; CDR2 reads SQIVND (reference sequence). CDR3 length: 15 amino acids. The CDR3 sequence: CASSPLAGGNQPQHF. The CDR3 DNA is TGTGCCAGTAGCCCCCTAGCAGGGGGCAATCAGCCCCAGCATTTT.

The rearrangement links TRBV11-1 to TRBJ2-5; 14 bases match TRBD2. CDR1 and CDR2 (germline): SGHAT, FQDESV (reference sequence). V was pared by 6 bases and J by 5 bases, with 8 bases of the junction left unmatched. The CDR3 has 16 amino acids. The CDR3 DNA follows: TGTGCCAGCAGGGTACCCGGACTAGCGGGGGGTGAGACCCAGTACTTC. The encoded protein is CASRVPGLAGGETQYF.

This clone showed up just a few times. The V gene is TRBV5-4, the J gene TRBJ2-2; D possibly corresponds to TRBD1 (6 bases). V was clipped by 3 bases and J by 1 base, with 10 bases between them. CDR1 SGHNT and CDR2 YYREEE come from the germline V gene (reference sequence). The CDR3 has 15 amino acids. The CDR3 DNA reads TGTGCCAGCAGCTACCTGGGACAGAACACCGGGGAGCTGTTTTTT. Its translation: CASSYLGQNTGELFF.

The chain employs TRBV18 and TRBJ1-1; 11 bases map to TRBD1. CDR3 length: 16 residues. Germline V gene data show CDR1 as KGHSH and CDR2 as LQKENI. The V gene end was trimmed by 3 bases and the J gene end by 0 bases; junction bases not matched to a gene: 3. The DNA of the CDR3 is TGTGCCAGCTCACCCGGGACAGGGGGAATGAACACTGAAGCTTTCTTT. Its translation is CASSPGTGGMNTEAFF.